One sample yielded the 6 T cell receptor beta chains listed below, sequenced in a study of spatial heterogeneity in lung cancer. In TCRdb, the 5' RACE reads were re-called with MiXCR into one record per CDR3 protein. The sample holds about 56,000 distinct CDR3 sequences; 7% to 10% are singletons and the top ten take about 15%. Time point here: sample taken at primary tumor resection. Tumor, nontumor lung or frozen PBMC supplied whole RNA that was sequenced unsorted. The sequencing used PBMCs, collected at surgery. These receptors all stem from a female donor with early-stage non-small cell lung cancer.

In its sample, this clonotype was seen many times. The V gene is TRBV2, the J gene TRBJ2-4, with D maybe TRBD2 (6 bases). Germline V gene lookup returns CDR1 SNHLY and CDR2 FYNNEI. CDR3 length: 13 residues. The V end was cut by 3 bases, the J end by 9 bases, with 12 bases between. DNA of the CDR3: TGTGCCAGCAGTGACCAGCTCGGGGGCATTCAGTACTTC. Its protein is CASSDQLGGIQYF.

The chain combines TRBV5-1 with TRBJ1-2; 12 nucleotides line up with TRBD1. Germline-derived CDR1 and CDR2 are SGHRS and YFSETQ. The CDR3 consists of 14 residues. Unmatched junction bases numbered 7, after V lost 5 bases and J lost 8 bases. CDR3 loop: CASSSGQGARGYTF. CDR3 sequence (DNA): TGCGCCAGCAGTTCGGGACAGGGGGCGCGAGGCTACACCTTC.

The chain employs TRBV20-1 and TRBJ2-3; D gene ambiguous. Between the trimmed V and J ends, which lost 1 base and 2 bases, there was a span of 7 bases. Germline V gives CDR1 DFQATT, CDR2 SNEGSKA (reference sequence). The CDR3 is 13 amino acids. The CDR3 region is CSARALNTDTQYF. In DNA, the CDR3 is TGCAGTGCTAGAGCCCTTAACACAGATACGCAGTATTTT.

The sample holds many counts of this clonotype. This chain links TRBV9 with TRBJ1-2, with unresolved D. The CDR3 has 14 residues. From germline, CDR1 is SGDLS and CDR2 YYNGEE. Trimming took off 0 bases at V and 2 bases at J, with 8 bases between the two ends. CDR3 residues: CASSVGILNYGYTF. The DNA for the CDR3 is TGTGCCAGCAGCGTAGGCATATTGAACTATGGCTACACCTTC.

The genes are TRBV7-3 and TRBJ1-2; D remains unclear. Germline V gene lookup returns CDR1 SGHTA and CDR2 FQGTGA. The V and J ends lost 4 bases and 8 bases respectively, with 14 bases between them. CDR3 length: 13 residues. CDR3 nucleotide sequence: TGTGCCAGCAGCTCCCCCGGAAACGAGGGCTACACCTTC. Protein product: CASSSPGNEGYTF.

This clonotype was seen more than once but under ten times. The chain recombines TRBV20-1 with TRBJ1-1; 8 nucleotides align to TRBD1. Per the germline V gene, CDR1 is DFQATT and CDR2 is SNEGSKA (reference sequence). This CDR3 comprises 15 residues. Trimming at V came to 7 bases and at J to 1 base, leaving 11 bases not matched to a gene. The CDR3 protein is CSGEWGDRSNTEAFF. CDR3 nucleotides: TGCAGTGGGGAGTGGGGGGACAGGTCGAACACTGAAGCTTTCTTT.